This T cell receptor beta chain was captured in a study of cytomegalovirus exposure and HLA in healthy donors. Study-wide points: While the bulk of TCR sequences proved rare, some public TCRs turned up in many donors.

Regarding this clone: Its specificity is unknown.

13 Jbeta primers and 60 Vbeta primers were used for the PCR. Here immunoSEQ multiplex PCR was the method, and the copy in TCRdb shows in-frame clones only, minus some. Among under 200,000 clones listed, about 84% were seen once. Germline CDR1 MDHEN, CDR2 SYDVKM. This CDR3 comprises 14 residues. V was clipped by 5 bases and J by 5 bases; unmatched bases: 6. This TCR was recovered from a man aged 50 or older in good health and CMV-seropositive. This chain uses TRBV28 with TRBJ2-5, with 9 bases fitting TRBD2. Sequencing input: PBMCs. CDR3 DNA: TGTGCCAGCAGTCCCCGAGCGGGAGGTGAGACCCAGTACTTC. Translation gives CASSPRAGGETQYF.